The sample holds a few counts of the clone carrying this TCR beta chain. Its antigen is not identified. TCRdb called the 5' RACE reads again in MiXCR, with one record for every CDR3 protein. The table records about 110,000 distinct CDR3 sequences, 24% of them present only once. The entry originates in a study of CD8 T cells in ankylosing spondylitis. Overall study results and limits: Disease-linked clones had a CD8+ phenotype and relatively low frequency in peripheral blood. Significant enrichment of disease-linked clones was reportedly seen in matched ankylosing spondylitis synovial fluid.

The TCR originated in a male donor with ankylosing spondylitis. Sequencing used synovial fluid, either unsorted or a sorted T cell fraction (not recorded which).

The chain's CDR3 is CSARRGGSWNTEAFF. Written as DNA, the CDR3 is TGCAGTGCTAGAAGGGGGGGGAGTTGGAACACTGAAGCTTTCTTT. The V gene is TRBV20-1, the J gene TRBJ1-1; D might be TRBD1 (6 bases). Looked up from germline, CDR1 is DFQATT and CDR2 is SNEGSKA (reference sequence). This CDR3 spans 15 amino acids. V shed 2 bases and J shed 1 base, with 14 bases lying between them.